Here is one T cell receptor beta chain with its context. The antigen is unknown. Collection occurred without any documented infections or immune events in donors. TCRdb's copy holds only in-frame clones and misses some; the assay was immunoSEQ multiplex PCR. The data contain roughly 61,000 clones, approximately 89% of them singletons. These data are taken from a study of identifying expanded T cells in peripheral blood. Broader study findings: Roughly two-week clone count variance significantly increased as total template count grew. Differentially abundant clones: roughly 1.2 between replicates, about 16 at around 15 days, approximately 18 at four.

The V gene lost 0 bases and the J gene lost 8 bases, with 10 bases spanning the gap. Germline CDR1 reads ENHRY; CDR2 reads SYGVKD. The CDR3 loop spans 13 amino acids. The receptor comes from a person aged 18-69 years in good health. The rearrangement links TRBV10-3 to TRBJ1-2; D not certain. Source material: blood. The chain's CDR3 is CAISESRWEGYTF. CDR3 sequence (DNA): TGTGCCATCAGTGAGTCGAGGTGGGAAGGCTACACCTTC.